Sequencing of this T cell receptor beta chain was carried out in a study of T cells after yellow fever vaccination. This CDR3 contains 16 residues. The V gene lost 1 base and the J gene lost 3 bases, with 12 bases spanning the gap. The germline gives CDR1 SGHDN, CDR2 FVKESK. This clonotype occurred a few times. TCRdb processed the 5' RACE reads anew with MiXCR; each CDR3 protein has one entry. The repertoire holds 250,000 to 350,000 distinct CDR3 sequences, with around 6.8% as singletons. Sample: PBMCs, taken roughly seven weeks after the first yellow fever vaccination. The receptor was isolated from a man aged 18 to 29 who received the YFV17D yellow fever vaccine. The chain is built from TRBV14 and TRBJ2-2, with D possibly matching TRBD2 (5 bases). This chain's CDR3 is CASSQAYGRDTGELFF. The DNA of the CDR3 is TGTGCCAGCAGCCAAGCCTACGGGCGGGACACCGGGGAGCTGTTTTTT.